This T cell receptor (beta chain) derives from a study of T cells in Graves' hyperthyroidism and ophthalmopathy. Investigators excluded patients with uncontrolled infection, other autoimmune disease, pregnancy or lactation. Remarks on this clonotype: A read error may account for a junction end that differs from germline.

What was amplified from RNA transcripts were TCR beta CDR3 regions. Carried out on the TCR CDR3, a first-round RT-PCR used the HTBI primer set. Using its own MiXCR run on the multiplex PCR reads, TCRdb lists one record per CDR3 protein. This sample has approximately 300,000 distinct CDR3 sequences, with 15% to 20% found just once. Germline V gene sequence: CDR1 MNHNS, CDR2 SASEGT. The CDR3 spans 15 residues. Sample: blood. This TCR derives from a woman aged 60 to 75 with Graves' ophthalmopathy. The chain employs TRBV6-1 and TRBJ2-7; 12 nucleotides align to TRBD2. The CDR3 sequence: CASSRGLAGRSEKYF. The CDR3 DNA reads TGTGCCAGCAGTAGAGGACTAGCGGGGCGAAGCGAGAAGTACTTC.